These 11 T cell receptor beta chains were sequenced from one sample in a study of tissue T cells after allogeneic stem cell transplantation. Generated by immunoSEQ multiplex PCR, the TCRdb table keeps only in-frame clones and is missing some. The sample lists fewer than 20,000 clones, under 80% occurring once. The sequencing sample was made of spleen. Receptors were obtained from a female BALB/c mouse in good health. Strain haplotype (MHC): H2-d.

On this clone itself: Mouse germline and gene names are used. Sequencing ends 1 residue short of the CDR3 end; the germline J gene provides the rest. The V gene is TRBV19, the J gene TRBJ2-4; D call uncertain. V was pared by 2 bases and J by 1 base, with 8 bases between. This CDR3 spans 14 amino acids. CDR1 and CDR2 from the germline V gene are FNHDT and SITEND (reference sequence). The CDR3 loop reads CASSIQAGQNTLYF. The sequenced part of the CDR3 DNA is TGTGCCAGCAGTATCCAGGCTGGTCAAAACACCTTGTAC. Full variable domain (missing parts from reference TRBV19 and TRBJ2-4): GGIITQTPKFLIGQEGQKLTLKCQQNFNHDTMYWYRQDSGKGLRLIYYSITENDLQKGDLSEGYDASREKKSSFSLTVTSAQKNEMAVFLCASSIQAGQNTLYFGAGTRLSVL.

This clone was picked up a small number of times. Gene names refer to mouse genes. Sequencing ends 1 residue short of the CDR3 end; the germline J gene provides the rest. This rearrangement joins TRBV2 to TRBJ2-7, with TRBD1 as a possible D gene (5 bases). Trimming stripped 4 bases from V and 4 bases from J, with 14 bases between. Germline-derived CDR1 and CDR2 are LGHNA and YSYQKL. This CDR3 comprises 14 residues. This chain's CDR3 is CASSPRTTLYEQYF. The CDR3 DNA, read in part, is TGTGCCAGCAGCCCCAGGACAACCCTTTATGAACAGTAC.

Comment on this clone: Gene names and germline refer to mouse. The CDR3 goes on 1 residue after the read ends, and that part is filled in from the germline J gene. The chain carries TRBV13-3 and TRBJ2-3; 10 bases are a match to TRBD2. Germline loops: CDR1 NNHDY, CDR2 SYVADS. The CDR3 spans 15 residues. Unmatched junction bases numbered 4, after V lost 1 base and J lost 5 bases. The CDR3 here is CASSDPWGGEETLYF. The CDR3 DNA, read in part, is TGTGCCAGCAGTGATCCCTGGGGGGGCGAAGAAACGCTGTAT.

A note on this clone: Each gene name is a mouse one. With the read ending 1 residue before the CDR3 end, the germline J gene is used to fill in that end. The chain couples TRBV13-3 to TRBJ1-1, with D uncertain. Germline lookup yields CDR1 NNHDY and CDR2 SYVADS. This CDR3 is built from 13 residues. V lost 1 base to trimming and J lost 0 bases, with 4 bases between them. The sequenced CDR3 bases are TGTGCCAGCAGTGATCCCGCAAACACAGAAGTCTTC. Protein product: CASSDPANTEVF. The full CDR3 is CASSDPANTEVFF.

In regard to this clone: One junction end disagrees with the germline gene, perhaps due to a read error. Gene names and germline refer to mouse. The DNA read from the CDR3 is TGTGGTGCTGGGGACATTTCTGGAAATACGCTCTAT. Translation: CGAGDISGNTLY. The complete CDR3 reads CGAGDISGNTLYF. V usage is TRBV20 and J usage is TRBJ1-3; D is possibly TRBD1 (6 bases). The sequence runs out 1 residue before the end of the CDR3; the remainder is reconstructed from the germline J gene. From germline, CDR1 is GFQATS and CDR2 STVNSAI. The CDR3 has 13 residues.

Turning to this clone: Gene names are mouse gene names. The DNA ends 1 residue before the CDR3 does, and the rest of the CDR3 is filled in from the germline J gene. The V call is TRBV13-2, the J call TRBJ2-7; perhaps TRBD1 as D (6 bases). This CDR3 has 12 amino acids. Between the trimmed V and J ends, which lost 5 bases and 4 bases, there was a span of 10 bases. In germline, CDR1 is NNHNN, CDR2 SYGAGS (reference sequence). Partial CDR3 DNA: TGTGCCAGCGGGAAGGACAGTTATGAACAGTAC. Amino acids: CASGKDSYEQY. The entire CDR3 protein reads CASGKDSYEQYF.

Points on this clone: Germline and genes: mouse. Coverage ceases 1 residue before the CDR3 finishes, and the germline J gene fills in the end. The gene calls are TRBV24 and TRBJ1-5; a possible D gene is TRBD1 (5 bases). The length of the CDR3 is 13 residues. The V and J ends lost 4 bases and 3 bases respectively, with 7 bases between them. Looked up from germline, CDR1 is KGHTA and CDR2 is FRNEEI. The CDR3 DNA, read in part, is TGTGCCAGCAGTCGGGGGATCAACCAGGCTCCGCTT. Translation gives CASSRGINQAPL. The complete CDR3 reads CASSRGINQAPLF.

As for this clone: Each gene name is a mouse one. The CDR3 end falls 1 residue outside the read, so it is completed with the germline J gene. This chain links TRBV31 with TRBJ1-6; unclear D gene. TRBJ1-6 is placed among ORFs of uncertain function. The V gene's germline CDR1 is GKSSPN and CDR2 SITVG. Trimming removed 0 bases from V and 5 bases from J, with 8 bases in between. CDR3 length: 14 residues. CDR3 DNA, as far as it was read: TGTGCCTGGAGTCTTTCGGGGAATAATTCGCCCCTCTAC. Translation gives CAWSLSGNNSPLY. The full CDR3 is CAWSLSGNNSPLYF.

As concerns this clone: Genes here carry mouse names. The read ends 1 residue before the CDR3 terminus; that terminus is restored from the germline J gene. This chain joins TRBV30 and TRBJ2-5; TRBD2 matches at 8 bases. Germline CDR1 and CDR2: SQVVS and ANEGSEA. This CDR3 contains 14 residues. The J segment lost 2 bases and the V segment lost 5 bases, leaving 6 bases of the junction unmatched. The CDR3 loop is CSSVWGVGQDTQYF. The CDR3 DNA, read in part, is TGTAGTTCTGTCTGGGGGGTAGGCCAAGACACCCAGTAC. The full variable domain, with the rest looked up from reference TRBV30 and TRBJ2-5, is SVLLYQKPNRDICQSGTSLKIQCVADSQVVSMFWYQQFQEQSLMLMATANEGSEATYESGFTKDKFPISRPNLTFSTLTVNNARPGDSSIYFCSSVWGVGQDTQYFGPGTRLLVL.

In regard to this clone: Germline and genes: mouse. The read ends 1 residue shy of where the CDR3 ends; the end is completed using the germline J gene. The rearrangement joins TRBV13-2 to TRBJ2-5; 7 positions match TRBD2. Germline trimming cut 0 bases from V and 4 bases from J; bases unmatched to any gene: 5. The germline CDR1 and CDR2 sequences are NNHNN and SYGAGS (reference sequence). The CDR3 contains 15 residues. The sequenced part of the CDR3 DNA is TGTGCCAGCGGTGATGCCCGGACTGGCAAAGACACCCAGTAC. It translates to CASGDARTGKDTQY. The entire CDR3 protein is CASGDARTGKDTQYF.

As regards this clone: The gene symbols are mouse symbols. The observed sequence ends 1 residue before the CDR3 terminus, with the missing tail filled in from the germline J gene. This chain links TRBV13-2 with TRBJ1-3; 10 nucleotides match TRBD1. This CDR3 is built from 15 residues. Germline V CDR1 and CDR2: NNHNN, SYGAGS (reference sequence). V trimming: 7 bases; J trimming: 4 bases; junction bases outside the gene matches: 8. The part of the CDR3 DNA that was read is TGTGCCAGCAGTGCCGGGACAGGGGTGGGAAATACGCTCTAT. This encodes CASSAGTGVGNTLY. The whole CDR3 protein reads CASSAGTGVGNTLYF.